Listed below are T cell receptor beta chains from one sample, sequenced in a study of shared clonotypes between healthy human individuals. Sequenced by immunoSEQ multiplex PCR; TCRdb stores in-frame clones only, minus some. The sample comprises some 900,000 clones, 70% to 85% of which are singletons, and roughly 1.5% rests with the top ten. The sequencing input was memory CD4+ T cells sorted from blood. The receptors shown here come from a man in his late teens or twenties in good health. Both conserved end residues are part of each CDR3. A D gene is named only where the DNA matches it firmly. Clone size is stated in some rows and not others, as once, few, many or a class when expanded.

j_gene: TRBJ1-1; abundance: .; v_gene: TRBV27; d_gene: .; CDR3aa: CASSEPGLAAFF; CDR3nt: TGTGCCAGCAGCGAACCGGGACTCGCGGCTTTCTTT
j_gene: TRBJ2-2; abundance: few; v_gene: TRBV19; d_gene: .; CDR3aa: CASMGGGELFF; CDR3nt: TGTGCCAGTATGGGCGGCGGGGAGCTGTTTTTT
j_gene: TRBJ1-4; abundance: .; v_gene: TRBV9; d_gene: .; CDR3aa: CASSARGFGEKLFF; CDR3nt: TGTGCCAGCAGCGCCAGGGGTTTTGGTGAAAAACTGTTTTTT
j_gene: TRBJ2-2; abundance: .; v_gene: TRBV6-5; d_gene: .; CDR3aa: CASSYSSSYTGELFF; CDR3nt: TGTGCCAGCAGTTACTCGAGTTCATACACCGGGGAGCTGTTTTTT
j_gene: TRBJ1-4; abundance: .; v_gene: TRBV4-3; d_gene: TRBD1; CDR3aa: CASSQERQGTGKLFF; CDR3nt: TGCGCCAGCAGCCAAGAACGACAGGGGACTGGAAAACTGTTTTTT
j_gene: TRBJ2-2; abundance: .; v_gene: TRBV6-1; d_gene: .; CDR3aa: CASALGVAGELFF; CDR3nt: TGTGCCAGCGCCCTAGGGGTGGCCGGGGAGCTGTTTTTT
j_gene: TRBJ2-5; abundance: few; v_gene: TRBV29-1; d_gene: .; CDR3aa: CSTPGVGLTQETQYF; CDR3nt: TGCAGCACCCCTGGAGTGGGACTTACTCAAGAGACCCAGTACTTC
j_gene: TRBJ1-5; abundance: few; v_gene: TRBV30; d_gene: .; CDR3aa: CAWNNGTHNQPQHF; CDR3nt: TGTGCCTGGAACAACGGGACCCACAATCAGCCCCAGCATTTT
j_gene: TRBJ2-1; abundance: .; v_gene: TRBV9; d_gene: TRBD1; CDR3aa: CASSEEDRFGYNEQFF; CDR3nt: TGTGCCAGCAGCGAAGAGGACAGGTTTGGATACAATGAGCAGTTCTTC
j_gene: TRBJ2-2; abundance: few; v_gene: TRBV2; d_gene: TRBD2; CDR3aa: CASQTSGSLGGELFF; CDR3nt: TGTGCCAGCCAGACTAGCGGGAGTCTTGGCGGGGAGCTGTTTTTT
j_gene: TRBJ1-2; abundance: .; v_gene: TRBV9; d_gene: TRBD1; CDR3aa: CASSVGQGYGYTF; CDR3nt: TGTGCCAGCAGCGTAGGACAGGGCTATGGCTACACCTTC
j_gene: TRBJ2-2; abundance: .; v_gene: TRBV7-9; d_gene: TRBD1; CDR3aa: CASNGQAATGELFF; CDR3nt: TGTGCCAGCAACGGACAGGCGGCCACCGGGGAGCTGTTTTTT
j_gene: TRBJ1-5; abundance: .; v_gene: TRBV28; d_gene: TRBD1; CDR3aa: CASSLGTGNQPQHF; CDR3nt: TGTGCCAGCAGTTTGGGGACAGGGAATCAGCCCCAGCATTTT
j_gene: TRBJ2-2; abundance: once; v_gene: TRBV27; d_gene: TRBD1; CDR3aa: CATKTGLKGELFF; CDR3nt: TGTGCCACCAAGACAGGGTTAAAGGGGGAGCTGTTTTTT
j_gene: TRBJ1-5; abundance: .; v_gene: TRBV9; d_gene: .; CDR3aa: CASSVDTSNQPQHF; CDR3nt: TGTGCCAGCAGCGTAGACACCAGCAATCAGCCCCAGCATTTT
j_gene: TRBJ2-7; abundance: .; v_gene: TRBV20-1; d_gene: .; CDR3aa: CSASRAYEQYF; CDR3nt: TGCAGTGCTAGTCGGGCCTACGAGCAGTACTTC
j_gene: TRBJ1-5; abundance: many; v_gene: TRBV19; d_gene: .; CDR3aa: CASSPDSYNQPQHF; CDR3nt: TGTGCCAGTAGCCCAGACAGTTACAATCAGCCCCAGCATTTT
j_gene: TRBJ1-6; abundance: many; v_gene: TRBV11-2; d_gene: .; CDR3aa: CASRASGGVSPLHF; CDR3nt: TGTGCCAGCAGGGCCAGCGGGGGAGTTTCACCCCTCCACTTT
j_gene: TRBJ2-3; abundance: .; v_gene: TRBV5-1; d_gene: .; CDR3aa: CASKAEGSTDTQYF; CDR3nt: TGCGCCAGCAAGGCGGAGGGTAGCACAGATACGCAGTATTTT
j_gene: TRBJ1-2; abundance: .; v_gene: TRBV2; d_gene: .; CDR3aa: CASSANTGYYGYTF; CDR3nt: TGTGCCAGCAGTGCTAACACAGGGTACTATGGCTACACCTTC
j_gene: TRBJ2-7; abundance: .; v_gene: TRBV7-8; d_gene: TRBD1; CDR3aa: CASSLRDRAYEQYF; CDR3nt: TGTGCCAGCAGCTTACGGGACAGAGCCTACGAGCAGTACTTC
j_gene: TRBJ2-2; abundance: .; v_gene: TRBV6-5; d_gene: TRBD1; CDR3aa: CASRPGGRTGELFF; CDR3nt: TGTGCCAGCAGGCCAGGGGGCCGCACCGGGGAGCTGTTTTTT
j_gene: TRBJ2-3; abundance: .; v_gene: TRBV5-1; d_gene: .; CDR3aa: CASRTGAGSDTQYF; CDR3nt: TGCGCCAGCAGAACGGGGGCCGGGTCAGATACGCAGTATTTT
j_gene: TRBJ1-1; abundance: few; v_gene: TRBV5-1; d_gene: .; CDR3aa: CASSSTANTEAFF; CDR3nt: TGCGCCAGCAGCTCGACAGCGAACACTGAAGCTTTCTTT
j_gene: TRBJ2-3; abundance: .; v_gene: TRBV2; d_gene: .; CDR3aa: CASSEGRDITDTQYF; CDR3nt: TGTGCCAGCAGTGAAGGGCGGGACATAACAGATACGCAGTATTTT
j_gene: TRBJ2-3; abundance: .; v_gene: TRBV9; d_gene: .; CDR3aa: CASSVGRGSTDTQYF; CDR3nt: TGTGCCAGCAGCGTAGGAAGGGGTAGCACAGATACGCAGTATTTT
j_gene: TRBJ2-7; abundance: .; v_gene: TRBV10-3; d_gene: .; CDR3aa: CAISRESYEQYF; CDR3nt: TGTGCCATCAGTCGAGAAAGCTACGAGCAGTACTTC
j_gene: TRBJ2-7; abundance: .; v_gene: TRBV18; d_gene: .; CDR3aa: CASSPPNLSEQYF; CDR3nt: TGTGCCAGCTCACCACCTAACCTCTCCGAGCAGTACTTC
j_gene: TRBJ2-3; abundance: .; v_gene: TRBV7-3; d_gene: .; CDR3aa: CASSLRGGTDTQYF; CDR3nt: TGTGCCAGCAGCTTACGTGGAGGCACAGATACGCAGTATTTT
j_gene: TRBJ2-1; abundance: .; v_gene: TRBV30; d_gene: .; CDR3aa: CAWSDPALGNEQFF; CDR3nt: TGTGCCTGGAGCGACCCTGCCCTGGGGAATGAGCAGTTCTTC
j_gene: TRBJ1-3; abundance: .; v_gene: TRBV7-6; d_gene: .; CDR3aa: CASSLGVPGQSSGNTIYF; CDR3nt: TGTGCCAGCAGCTTAGGCGTCCCGGGACAAAGCTCTGGAAACACCATATATTTT
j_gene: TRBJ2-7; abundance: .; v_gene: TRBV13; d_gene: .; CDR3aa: CASSLTFGGLDEQYF; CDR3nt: TGTGCCAGCAGCTTAACGTTCGGGGGGCTGGACGAGCAGTACTTC
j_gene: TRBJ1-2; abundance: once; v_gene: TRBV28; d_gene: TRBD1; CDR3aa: CASSLSPGGLYGYTF; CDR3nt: TGTGCCAGCAGTTTATCCCCAGGGGGCCTCTATGGCTACACCTTC
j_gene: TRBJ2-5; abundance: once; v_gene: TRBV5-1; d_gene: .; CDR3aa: CASIRDPTAQETQYF; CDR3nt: TGCGCCAGCATCAGGGACCCTACCGCCCAAGAGACCCAGTACTTC
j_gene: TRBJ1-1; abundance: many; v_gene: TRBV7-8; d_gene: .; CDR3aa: CASSLLGGRGMNTEAFF; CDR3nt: TGTGCCAGCAGCTTGCTCGGGGGGCGAGGGATGAACACTGAAGCTTTCTTT
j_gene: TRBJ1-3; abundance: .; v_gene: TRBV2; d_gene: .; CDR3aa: CASSYDSSSGNTIYF; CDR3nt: TGTGCCAGCAGTTACGACTCCAGCTCTGGAAACACCATATATTTT
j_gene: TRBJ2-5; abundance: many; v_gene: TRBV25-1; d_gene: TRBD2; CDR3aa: CASKAGTSGGAETQYF; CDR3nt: TGTGCCAGCAAAGCCGGGACTAGCGGGGGAGCAGAGACCCAGTACTTC
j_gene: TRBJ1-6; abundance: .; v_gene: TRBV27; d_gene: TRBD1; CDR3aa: CASKPRGGQGNSPLHF; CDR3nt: TGTGCCAGCAAACCCCGAGGGGGACAGGGTAATTCACCCCTCCACTTT
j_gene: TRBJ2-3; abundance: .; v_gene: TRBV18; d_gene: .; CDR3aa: CASSPPGADTQYF; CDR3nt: TGTGCCAGCTCACCACCAGGTGCAGATACGCAGTATTTT
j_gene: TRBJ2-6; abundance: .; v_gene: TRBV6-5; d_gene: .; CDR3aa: CASSYRGANVLTF; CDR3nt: TGTGCCAGCAGTTATAGGGGGGCCAACGTCCTGACTTTC
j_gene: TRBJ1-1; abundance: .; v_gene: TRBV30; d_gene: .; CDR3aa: CAWSGGGDTEAFF; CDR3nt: TGTGCCTGGAGCGGCGGGGGGGACACTGAAGCTTTCTTT
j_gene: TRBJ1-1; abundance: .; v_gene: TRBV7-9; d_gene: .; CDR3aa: CASSLAIGPLDTEAFF; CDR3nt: TGTGCCAGCAGCTTAGCTATAGGACCGCTAGACACTGAAGCTTTCTTT
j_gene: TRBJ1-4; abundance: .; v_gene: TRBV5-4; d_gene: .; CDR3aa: CASSLGGSNEKLFF; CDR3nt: TGTGCCAGCAGCCTGGGGGGGTCCAATGAAAAACTGTTTTTT
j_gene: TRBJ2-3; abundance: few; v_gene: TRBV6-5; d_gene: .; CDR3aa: CASRDTSSTDTQYF; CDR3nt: TGTGCCAGCAGGGACACCTCTAGCACAGATACGCAGTATTTT
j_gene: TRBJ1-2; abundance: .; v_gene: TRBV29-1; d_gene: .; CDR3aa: CSVSLTVYGYTF; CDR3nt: TGCAGCGTCTCCCTGACAGTATATGGCTACACCTTC
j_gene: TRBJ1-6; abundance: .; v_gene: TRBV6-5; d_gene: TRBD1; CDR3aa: CASTTLGQGGSPLHF; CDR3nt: TGTGCCAGCACTACCCTCGGACAGGGAGGTTCACCCCTCCACTTT
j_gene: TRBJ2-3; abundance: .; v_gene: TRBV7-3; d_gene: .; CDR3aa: CASSWARGTDTQYF; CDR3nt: TGTGCCAGCAGCTGGGCTCGGGGGACGGATACGCAGTATTTT
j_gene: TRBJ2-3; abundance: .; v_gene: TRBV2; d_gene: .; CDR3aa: CASSEVAGTQYF; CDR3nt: TGTGCCAGCAGTGAGGTCGCGGGGACGCAGTATTTT
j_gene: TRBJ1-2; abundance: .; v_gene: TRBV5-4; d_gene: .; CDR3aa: CASSLDGVVGNYGYTF; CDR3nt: TGTGCCAGCAGCTTGGACGGAGTTGTGGGGAACTATGGCTACACCTTC
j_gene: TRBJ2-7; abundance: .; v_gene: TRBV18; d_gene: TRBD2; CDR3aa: CASSPQRESTYEQYF; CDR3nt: TGTGCCAGCTCACCTCAGCGGGAGAGTACCTACGAGCAGTACTTC
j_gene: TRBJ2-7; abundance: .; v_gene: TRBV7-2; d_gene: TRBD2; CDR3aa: CASSLLAGESTYEQYF; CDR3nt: TGTGCCAGCAGCTTACTAGCGGGGGAGTCAACCTACGAGCAGTACTTC